This T cell receptor beta chain was identified in a study of HIV-infected patients and healthy controls. In the study overall: Viral load fell to undetectable in most of the 16 patients by the second blood draw.

Reverse transcription used around 540 ng RNA and constant-region primers for alpha and beta. Using multiplexing indices, alpha and beta chain libraries were generated apart by chain-specific third strand synthesis. MiXCR was run by TCRdb on the 5' RACE reads, yielding one entry per CDR3 protein. This sample has some 6,000 distinct CDR3 sequences, with about 7.7% found just once. Overall study findings and caveats: Donor HLA types were not determined in the study.

This clonotype is labeled medium-sized (0.01 to 0.1%). Its antigen is unidentified. No cell fractionation was done, so the repertoire covers all unsorted peripheral blood T cells. The starting material was blood, obtained before antiretroviral therapy. This clonotype was sampled from an adult with HIV infection.

DNA of the CDR3: TGTGCCTGGAGCCAAACAACAGTGAACACTGAAGCTTTCTTT. It specifies CAWSQTTVNTEAFF. The chain recombines TRBV30 with TRBJ1-1; D not resolved. Trimming removed 3 bases from V and 0 bases from J, with 11 bases in between. Germline-derived CDR1 and CDR2 are GTSNPN and SVGIG (reference sequence). There are 14 residues in the CDR3.